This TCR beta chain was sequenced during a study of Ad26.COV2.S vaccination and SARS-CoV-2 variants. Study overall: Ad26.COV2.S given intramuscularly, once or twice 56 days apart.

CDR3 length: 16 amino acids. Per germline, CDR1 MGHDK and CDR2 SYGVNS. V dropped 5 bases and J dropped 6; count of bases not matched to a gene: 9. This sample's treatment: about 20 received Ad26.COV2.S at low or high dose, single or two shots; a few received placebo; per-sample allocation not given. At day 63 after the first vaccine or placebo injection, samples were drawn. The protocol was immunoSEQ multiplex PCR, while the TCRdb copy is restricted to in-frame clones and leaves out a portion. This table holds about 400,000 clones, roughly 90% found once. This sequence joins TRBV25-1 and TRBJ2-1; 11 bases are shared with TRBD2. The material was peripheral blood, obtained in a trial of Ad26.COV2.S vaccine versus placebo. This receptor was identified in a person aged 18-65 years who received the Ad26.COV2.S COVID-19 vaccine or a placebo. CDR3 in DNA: TGTGCCAGCAGTACCCCTACTAGCGGGAGATTCAATGAGCAGTTCTTC. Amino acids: CASSTPTSGRFNEQFF.